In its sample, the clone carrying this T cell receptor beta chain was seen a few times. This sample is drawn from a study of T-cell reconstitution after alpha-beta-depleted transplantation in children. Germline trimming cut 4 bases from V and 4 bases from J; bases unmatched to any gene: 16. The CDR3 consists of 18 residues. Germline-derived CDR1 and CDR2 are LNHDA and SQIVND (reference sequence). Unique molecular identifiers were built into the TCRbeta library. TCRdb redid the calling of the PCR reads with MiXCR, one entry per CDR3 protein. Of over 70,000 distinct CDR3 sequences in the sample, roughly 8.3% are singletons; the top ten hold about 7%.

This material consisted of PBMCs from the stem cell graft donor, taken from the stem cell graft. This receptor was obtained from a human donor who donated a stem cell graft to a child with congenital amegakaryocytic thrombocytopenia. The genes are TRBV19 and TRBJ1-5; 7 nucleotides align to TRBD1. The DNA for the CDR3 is TGTGCCAGTAGTACCAGACAGGGAGACGTTATGGGGAATCAGCCCCAGCATTTT. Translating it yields CASSTRQGDVMGNQPQHF.